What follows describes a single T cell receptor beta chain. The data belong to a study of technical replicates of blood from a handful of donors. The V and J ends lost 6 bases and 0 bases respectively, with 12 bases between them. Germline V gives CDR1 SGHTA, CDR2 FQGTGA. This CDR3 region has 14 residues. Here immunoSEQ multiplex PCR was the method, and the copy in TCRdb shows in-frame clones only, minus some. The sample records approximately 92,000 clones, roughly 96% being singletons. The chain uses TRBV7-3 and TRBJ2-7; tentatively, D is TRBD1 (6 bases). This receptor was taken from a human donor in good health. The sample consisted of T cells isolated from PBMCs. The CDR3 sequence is CASSTGSHSYEQYF. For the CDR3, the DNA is TGTGCCAGCAGTACAGGGAGTCACTCCTACGAGCAGTACTTC.